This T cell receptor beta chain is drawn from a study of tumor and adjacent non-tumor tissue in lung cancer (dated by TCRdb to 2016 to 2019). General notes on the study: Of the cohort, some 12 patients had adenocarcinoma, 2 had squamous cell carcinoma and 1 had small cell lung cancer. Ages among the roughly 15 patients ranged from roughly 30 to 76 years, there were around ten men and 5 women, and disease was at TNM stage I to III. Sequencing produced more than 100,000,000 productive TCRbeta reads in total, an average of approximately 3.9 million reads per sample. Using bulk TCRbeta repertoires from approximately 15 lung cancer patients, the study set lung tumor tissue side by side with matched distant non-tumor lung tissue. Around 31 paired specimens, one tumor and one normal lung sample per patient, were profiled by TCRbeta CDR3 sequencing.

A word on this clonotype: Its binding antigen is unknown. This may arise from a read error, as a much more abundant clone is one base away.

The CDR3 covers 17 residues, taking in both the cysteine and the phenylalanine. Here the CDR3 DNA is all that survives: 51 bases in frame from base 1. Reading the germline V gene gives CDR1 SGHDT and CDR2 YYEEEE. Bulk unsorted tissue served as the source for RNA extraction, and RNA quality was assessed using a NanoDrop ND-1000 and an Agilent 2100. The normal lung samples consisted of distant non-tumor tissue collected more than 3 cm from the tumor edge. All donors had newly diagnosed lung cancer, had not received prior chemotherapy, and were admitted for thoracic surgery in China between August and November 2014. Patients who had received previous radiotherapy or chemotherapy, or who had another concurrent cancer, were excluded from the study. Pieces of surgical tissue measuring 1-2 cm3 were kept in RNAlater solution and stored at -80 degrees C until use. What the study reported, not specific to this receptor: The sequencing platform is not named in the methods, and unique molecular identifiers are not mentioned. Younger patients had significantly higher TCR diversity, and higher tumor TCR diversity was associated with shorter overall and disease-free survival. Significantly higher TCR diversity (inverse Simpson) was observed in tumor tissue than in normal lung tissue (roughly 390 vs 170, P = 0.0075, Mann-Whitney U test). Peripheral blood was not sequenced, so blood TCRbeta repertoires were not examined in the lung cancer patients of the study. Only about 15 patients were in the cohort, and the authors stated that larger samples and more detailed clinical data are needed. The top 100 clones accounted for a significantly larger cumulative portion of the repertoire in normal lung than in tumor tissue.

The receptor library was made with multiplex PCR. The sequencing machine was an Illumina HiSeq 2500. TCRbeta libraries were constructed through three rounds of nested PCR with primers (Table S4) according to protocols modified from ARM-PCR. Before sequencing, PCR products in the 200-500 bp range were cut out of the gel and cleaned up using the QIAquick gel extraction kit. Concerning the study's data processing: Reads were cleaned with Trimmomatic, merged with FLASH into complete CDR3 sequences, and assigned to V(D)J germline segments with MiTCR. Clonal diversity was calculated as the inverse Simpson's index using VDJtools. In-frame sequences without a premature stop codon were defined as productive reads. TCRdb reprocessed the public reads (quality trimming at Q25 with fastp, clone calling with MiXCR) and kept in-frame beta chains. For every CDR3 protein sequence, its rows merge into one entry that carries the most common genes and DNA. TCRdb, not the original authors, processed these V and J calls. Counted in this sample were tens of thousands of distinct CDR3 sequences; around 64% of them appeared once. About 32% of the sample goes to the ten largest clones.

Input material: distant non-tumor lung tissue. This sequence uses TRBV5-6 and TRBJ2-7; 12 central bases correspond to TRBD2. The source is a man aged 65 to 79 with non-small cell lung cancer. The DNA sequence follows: TGTGTCAGCAGCCCCCCTCTAGCGGGAGGGATCTCCTACGAGCAGTACTTC. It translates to CVSSPPLAGGISYEQYF.